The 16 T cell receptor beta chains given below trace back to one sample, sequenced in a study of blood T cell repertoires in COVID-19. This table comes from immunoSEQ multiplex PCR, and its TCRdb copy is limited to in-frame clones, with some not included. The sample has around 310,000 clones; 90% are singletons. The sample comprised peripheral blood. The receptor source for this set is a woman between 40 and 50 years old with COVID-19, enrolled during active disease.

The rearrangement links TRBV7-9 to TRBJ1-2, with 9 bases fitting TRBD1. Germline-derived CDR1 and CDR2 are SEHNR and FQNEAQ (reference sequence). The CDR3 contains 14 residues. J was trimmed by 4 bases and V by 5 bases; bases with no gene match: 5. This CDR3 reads CASSAGTGLYGYTF. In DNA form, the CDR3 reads TGTGCCAGCAGCGCCGGGACAGGGCTCTATGGCTACACCTTC.

The CDR3 DNA reads as TGCAGCGTAGATTTCTCAGGGGATGAAGCTTTCTTT. This gives the protein CSVDFSGDEAFF. The chain carries TRBV29-1 and TRBJ1-1, with D possibly matching TRBD1 (6 bases). Trimming left V 6 bases short and J 7 bases short, with 15 bases between. The CDR3 length is 12 residues. Germline CDR1 SQVTM, CDR2 ANQGSEA.

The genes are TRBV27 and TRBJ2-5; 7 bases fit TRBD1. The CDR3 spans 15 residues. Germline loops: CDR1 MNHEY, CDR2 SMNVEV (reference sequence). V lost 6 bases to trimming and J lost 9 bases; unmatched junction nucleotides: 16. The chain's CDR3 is CASRPGQLLQGAQYF. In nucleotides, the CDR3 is TGTGCCAGCAGACCGGGACAGCTCCTCCAAGGGGCCCAGTACTTC.

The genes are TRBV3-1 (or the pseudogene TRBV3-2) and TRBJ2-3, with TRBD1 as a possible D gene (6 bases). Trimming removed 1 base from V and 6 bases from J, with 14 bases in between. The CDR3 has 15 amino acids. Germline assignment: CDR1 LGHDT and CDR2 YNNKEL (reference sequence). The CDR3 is CASSQVGPTGDTQYF. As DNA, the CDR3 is TGTGCCAGCAGCCAAGTGGGACCTACAGGGGATACGCAGTATTTT.

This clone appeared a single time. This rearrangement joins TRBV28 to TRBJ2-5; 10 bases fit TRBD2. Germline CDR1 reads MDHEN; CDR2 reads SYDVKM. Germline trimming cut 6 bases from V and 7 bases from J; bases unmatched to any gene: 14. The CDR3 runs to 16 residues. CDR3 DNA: TGTGCCAGCAGGTCCCGGACTAGCGGAGCCAGTTGGACCCAGTACTTC. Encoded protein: CASRSRTSGASWTQYF.

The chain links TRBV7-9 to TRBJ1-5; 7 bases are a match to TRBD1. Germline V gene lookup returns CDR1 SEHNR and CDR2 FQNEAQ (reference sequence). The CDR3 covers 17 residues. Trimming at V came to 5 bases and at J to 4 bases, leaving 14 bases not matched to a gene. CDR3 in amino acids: CASSGGGRGLGNQPQHF. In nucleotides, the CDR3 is TGTGCCAGCAGCGGAGGGGGCAGGGGTTTAGGGAATCAGCCCCAGCATTTT.

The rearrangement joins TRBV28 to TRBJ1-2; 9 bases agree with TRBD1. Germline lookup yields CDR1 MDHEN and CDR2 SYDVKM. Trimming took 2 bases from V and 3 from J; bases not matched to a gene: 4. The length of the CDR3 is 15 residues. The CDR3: CASSLPGQGDYGYTF. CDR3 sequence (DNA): TGTGCCAGCAGTTTACCGGGACAGGGAGACTATGGCTACACCTTC.

The CDR3 reads CAISEGGVGYEQYF. CDR3 nucleotide sequence: TGTGCCATCAGTGAGGGCGGGGTCGGCTACGAGCAGTACTTC. The genes are TRBV10-3 and TRBJ2-7; perhaps TRBD2 as D (6 bases). This CDR3 has 14 amino acids. Trimming pared 2 bases from V and 3 bases from J, leaving 11 bases between. Germline-derived CDR1 and CDR2 are ENHRY and SYGVKD.

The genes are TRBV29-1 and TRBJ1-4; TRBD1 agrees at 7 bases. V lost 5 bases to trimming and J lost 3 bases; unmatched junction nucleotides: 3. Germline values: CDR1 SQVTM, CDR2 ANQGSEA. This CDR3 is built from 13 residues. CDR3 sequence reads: CSVIQGPNEKLFF. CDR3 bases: TGCAGCGTTATACAGGGGCCTAATGAAAAACTGTTTTTT.

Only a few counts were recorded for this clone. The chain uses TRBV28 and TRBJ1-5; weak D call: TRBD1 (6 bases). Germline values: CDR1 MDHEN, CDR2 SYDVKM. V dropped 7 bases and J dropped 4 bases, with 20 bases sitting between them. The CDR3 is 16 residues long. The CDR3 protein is CASTSLERGWNQPQHF. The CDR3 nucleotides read TGTGCCAGCACCTCACTCGAAAGGGGGTGGAATCAGCCCCAGCATTTT.

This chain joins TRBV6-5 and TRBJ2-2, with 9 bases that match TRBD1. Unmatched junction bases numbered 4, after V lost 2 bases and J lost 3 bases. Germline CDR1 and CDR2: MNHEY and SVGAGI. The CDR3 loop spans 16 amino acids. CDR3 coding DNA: TGTGCCAGCAGTTACCAAGGGACAGGGTACACCGGGGAGCTGTTTTTT. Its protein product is CASSYQGTGYTGELFF.

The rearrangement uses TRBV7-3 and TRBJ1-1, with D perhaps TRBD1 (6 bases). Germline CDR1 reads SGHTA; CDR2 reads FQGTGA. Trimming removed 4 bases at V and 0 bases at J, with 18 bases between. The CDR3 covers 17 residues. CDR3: CASSSYAGRGMNTEAFF. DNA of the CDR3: TGTGCCAGCAGCTCCTACGCGGGCAGGGGCATGAACACTGAAGCTTTCTTT.

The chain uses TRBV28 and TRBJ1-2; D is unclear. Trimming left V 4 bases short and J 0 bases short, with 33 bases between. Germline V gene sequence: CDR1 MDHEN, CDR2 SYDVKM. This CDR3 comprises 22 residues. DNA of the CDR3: TGTGCCAGCAGTTACTACAATTCCCGCTACGGCCACCGCGATACCACTAACTATGGCTACACCTTC. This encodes CASSYYNSRYGHRDTTNYGYTF.

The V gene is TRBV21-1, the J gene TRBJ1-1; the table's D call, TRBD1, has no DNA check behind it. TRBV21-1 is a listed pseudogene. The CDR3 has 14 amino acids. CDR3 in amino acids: CASWGTGGWTEAFF. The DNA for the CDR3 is TGTGCCAGCTGGGGGACAGGGGGCTGGACTGAAGCTTTCTTT.

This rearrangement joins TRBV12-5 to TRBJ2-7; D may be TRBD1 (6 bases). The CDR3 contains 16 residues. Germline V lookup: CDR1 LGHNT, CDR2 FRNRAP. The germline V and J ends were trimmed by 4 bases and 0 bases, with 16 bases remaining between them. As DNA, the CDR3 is TGTGCTAGTGGTTCCCTTAACAGGGTTTTCTCCTACGAGCAGTACTTC. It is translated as CASGSLNRVFSYEQYF.

CDR3 DNA: TGTGCCAGCAGCAATAAGGGGGCGGGACTCTACGAGCAGTACTTC. Translation: CASSNKGAGLYEQYF. J is TRBJ2-7 and V is TRBV6-2 or TRBV6-3; TRBD1 is a possible D gene (7 bases). The length of the CDR3 is 15 residues. V lost 6 bases, J lost 3 bases, and 18 bases lay in between. Germline CDR1 is MNHEY and CDR2 is SVGEGT.